This TCR beta chain stems from a study of cytomegalovirus exposure and HLA in healthy donors. Some clones are missing from TCRdb's copy, which holds only in-frame ones; the method was immunoSEQ multiplex PCR. The data show 200,000 or so clones, with around nine tenths seen just once and approximately 1% held by the top ten. This CDR3 spans 12 amino acids. The V gene lost 0 bases and the J gene lost 11 bases, with 5 bases spanning the gap. Germline assignment: CDR1 LNHDA and CDR2 SQIVND (reference sequence). This sequence originates from a woman in her late teens or twenties in good health and CMV-seronegative. Sequencing was carried out using PBMCs. J is TRBJ1-6 and V is TRBV19; D remains unclear. In DNA form, the CDR3 reads TGTGCCAGTAGTATAGACAAAACACCCCTCCACTTT. It translates to CASSIDKTPLHF.